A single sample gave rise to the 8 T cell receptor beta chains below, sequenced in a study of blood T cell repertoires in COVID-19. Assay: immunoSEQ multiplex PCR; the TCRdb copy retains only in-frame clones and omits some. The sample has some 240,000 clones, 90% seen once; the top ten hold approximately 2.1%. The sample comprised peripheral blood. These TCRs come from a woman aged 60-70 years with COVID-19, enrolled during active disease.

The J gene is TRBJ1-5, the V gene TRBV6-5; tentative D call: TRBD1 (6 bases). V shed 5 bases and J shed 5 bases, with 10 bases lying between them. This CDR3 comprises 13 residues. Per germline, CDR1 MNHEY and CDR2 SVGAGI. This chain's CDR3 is CASSTGFDQPQHF. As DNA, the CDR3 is TGTGCCAGCAGTACAGGGTTCGATCAGCCCCAGCATTTT.

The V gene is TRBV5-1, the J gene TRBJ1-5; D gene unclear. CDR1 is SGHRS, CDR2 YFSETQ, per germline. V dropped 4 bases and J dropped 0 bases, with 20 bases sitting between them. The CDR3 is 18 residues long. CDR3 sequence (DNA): TGCGCCAGCAGCCCCTTAGATCGCGTAAGATATAGCAATCAGCCCCAGCATTTT. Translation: CASSPLDRVRYSNQPQHF.

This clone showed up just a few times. The CDR3 DNA is TGCAGCGTTTTGAGCTCTGGAAACACCATATATTTT. The encoded protein is CSVLSSGNTIYF. V is TRBV29-1 and J is TRBJ1-3; D gene unclear. V was cut by 5 bases and J by 0 bases, with 5 bases left in between. This CDR3 has 12 residues. Germline CDR1 and CDR2: SQVTM and ANQGSEA.

The CDR3 DNA reads as TGTGCCAGCTCACCTCGGGTCCGGGTCGTTGGTTCACCCCTCCACTTT. The encoded protein is CASSPRVRVVGSPLHF. The chain couples TRBV18 to TRBJ1-6; D not resolved. The V and J ends lost 3 bases and 9 bases respectively, with 18 bases between them. The CDR3 is 16 amino acids. Germline V lookup: CDR1 KGHSH, CDR2 LQKENI.

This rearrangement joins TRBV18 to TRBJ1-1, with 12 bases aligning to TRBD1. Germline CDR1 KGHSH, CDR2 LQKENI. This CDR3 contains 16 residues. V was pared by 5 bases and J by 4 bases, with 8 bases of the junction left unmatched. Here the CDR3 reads CASSTGTGGTGTEAFF. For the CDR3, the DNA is TGTGCCAGCTCAACCGGGACAGGGGGCACGGGCACTGAAGCTTTCTTT. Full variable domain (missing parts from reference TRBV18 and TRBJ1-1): NAGVMQNPRHLVRRRGQEARLRCSPMKGHSHVYWYRQLPEEGLKFMVYLQKENIIDESGMPKERFSAEFPKEGPSILRIQQVVRGDSAAYFCASSTGTGGTGTEAFFGQGTRLTVV.

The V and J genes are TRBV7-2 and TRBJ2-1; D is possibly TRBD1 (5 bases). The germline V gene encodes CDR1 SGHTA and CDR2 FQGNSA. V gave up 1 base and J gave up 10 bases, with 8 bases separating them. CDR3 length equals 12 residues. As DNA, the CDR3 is TGTGCCAGCAGCTTAGAGGCAGGGGAGCAGTTCTTC. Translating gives CASSLEAGEQFF.

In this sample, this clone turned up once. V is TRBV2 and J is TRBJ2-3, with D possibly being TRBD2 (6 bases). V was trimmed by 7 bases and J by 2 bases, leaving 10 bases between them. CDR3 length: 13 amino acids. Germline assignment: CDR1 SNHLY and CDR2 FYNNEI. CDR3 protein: CASKGDFTDTQYF. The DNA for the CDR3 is TGTGCCAGCAAAGGGGACTTCACAGATACGCAGTATTTT.

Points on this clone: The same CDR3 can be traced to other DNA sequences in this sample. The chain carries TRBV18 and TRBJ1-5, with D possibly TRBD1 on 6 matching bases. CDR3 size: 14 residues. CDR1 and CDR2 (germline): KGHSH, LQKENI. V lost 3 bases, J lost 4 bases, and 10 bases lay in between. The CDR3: CASSPGRGNQPQHF. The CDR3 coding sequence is TGTGCCAGCTCACCCGGCAGGGGAAATCAGCCCCAGCATTTT.